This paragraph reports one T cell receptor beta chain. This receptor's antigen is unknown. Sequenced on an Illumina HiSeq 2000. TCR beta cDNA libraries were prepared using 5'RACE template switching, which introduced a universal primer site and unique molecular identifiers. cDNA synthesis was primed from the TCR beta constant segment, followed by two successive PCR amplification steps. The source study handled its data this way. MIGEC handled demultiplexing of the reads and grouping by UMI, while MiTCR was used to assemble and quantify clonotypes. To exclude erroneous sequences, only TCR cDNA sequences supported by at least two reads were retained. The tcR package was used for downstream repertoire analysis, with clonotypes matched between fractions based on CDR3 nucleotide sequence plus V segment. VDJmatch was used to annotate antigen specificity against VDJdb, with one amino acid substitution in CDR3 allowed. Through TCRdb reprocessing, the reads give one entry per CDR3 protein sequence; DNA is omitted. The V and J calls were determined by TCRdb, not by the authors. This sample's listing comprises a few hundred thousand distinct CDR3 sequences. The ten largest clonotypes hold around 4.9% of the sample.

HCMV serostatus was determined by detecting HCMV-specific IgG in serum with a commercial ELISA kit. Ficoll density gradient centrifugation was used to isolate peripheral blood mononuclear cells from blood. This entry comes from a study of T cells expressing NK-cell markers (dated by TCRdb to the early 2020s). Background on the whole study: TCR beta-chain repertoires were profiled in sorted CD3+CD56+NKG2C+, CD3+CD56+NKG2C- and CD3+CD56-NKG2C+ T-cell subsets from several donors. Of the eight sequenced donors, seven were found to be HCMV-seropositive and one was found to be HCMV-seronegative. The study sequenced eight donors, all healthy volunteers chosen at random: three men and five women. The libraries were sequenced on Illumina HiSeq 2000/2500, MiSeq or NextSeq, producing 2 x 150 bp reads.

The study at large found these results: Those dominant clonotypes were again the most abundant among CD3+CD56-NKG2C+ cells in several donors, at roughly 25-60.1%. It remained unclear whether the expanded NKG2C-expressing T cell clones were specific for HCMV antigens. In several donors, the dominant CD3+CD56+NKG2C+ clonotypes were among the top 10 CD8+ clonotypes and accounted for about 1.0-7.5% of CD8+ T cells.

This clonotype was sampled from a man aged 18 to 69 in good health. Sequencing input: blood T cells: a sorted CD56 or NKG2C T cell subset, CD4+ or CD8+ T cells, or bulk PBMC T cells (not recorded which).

The CDR3 region reads CSARDLSRGINSPLHF. Rearrangement joined TRBV20-1 to TRBJ1-6; TCRdb outputs TRBD1, but without DNA this stays unchecked. CDR1 and CDR2 are drawn from the germline V gene (reference sequence): DFQATT, SNEGSKA. The CDR3 spans 16 residues, from the cysteine through the phenylalanine. This entry has no DNA.